The 23 T cell receptor beta chains below come from one sample, sequenced in a study of T-cell memory formation after mild COVID-19. TCRdb called the 5' RACE reads again in MiXCR, with one record for every CDR3 protein. In the table there are under 250,000 distinct CDR3 sequences, 7.5% to 10% of which are singletons. Sequenced: PBMCs or a T cell subset sorted from them (not recorded which). Source of these receptors: a man between 18 and 35 years old who had mild COVID-19 (a few samples of this study predate the infection). Cell type and time point are not known.

This clonotype was counted only a few times. CDR3 bases: TGCGCCAGCAGCCGAGGCGGGCCTCGGGGGGATGAGCAGTTCTTC. Translated: CASSRGGPRGDEQFF. The chain uses TRBV5-1 and TRBJ2-1, with 7 bases matching TRBD2. J lost 8 bases, V lost 4 bases, and 12 bases had no gene match. The CDR3 contains 15 residues. Germline CDR1 and CDR2: SGHRS and YFSETQ.

J is TRBJ1-1 and V is TRBV5-1; 7 nucleotides match TRBD1. Germline V CDR1 and CDR2: SGHRS, YFSETQ. The CDR3 is made up of 14 amino acids. V was clipped by 2 bases and J by 5 bases; unmatched bases: 6. CDR3 bases: TGCGCCAGCAGCTTATACAGGGGTCGGACTGAAGCTTTCTTT. This codes for CASSLYRGRTEAFF. The entire variable domain, with the rest obtained from reference TRBV5-1 and TRBJ1-1, is as follows: KAGVTQTPRYLIKTRGQQVTLSCSPISGHRSVSWYQQTPGQGLQFLFEYFSETQRNKGNFPGRFSGRQFSNSRSEMNVSTLELGDSALYLCASSLYRGRTEAFFGQGTRLTVV.

This clonotype was seen only a few times. This CDR3 is CASSLSPSYEQYF. CDR3 bases: TGTGCCAGCAGTTTATCCCCCTCCTACGAGCAGTACTTC. The V and J genes are TRBV2 and TRBJ2-7; D remains unclear. Trimming shortened V by 5 bases and J by 0 bases, and 8 bases separated the two germline ends. CDR1 SNHLY and CDR2 FYNNEI come from the germline V gene. The CDR3 contains 13 residues.

In its sample, this clonotype was seen a few times. This chain links TRBV7-2 with TRBJ2-1; tentative D call: TRBD2 (5 bases). The V and J ends lost 4 bases and 10 bases respectively, with 14 bases between them. Germline CDR1 reads SGHTA; CDR2 reads FQGNSA. CDR3 size: 13 residues. The CDR3, as DNA: TGTGCCAGCAGCTATACTAGTTTCTCCGAGCAGTTCTTC. Its translation is CASSYTSFSEQFF.

The CDR3 sequence is CASSLERWTYEQYF. The CDR3, as DNA: TGTGCCAGCAGCTTAGAACGTTGGACCTACGAGCAGTACTTC. The chain has TRBV7-9 and TRBJ2-7; D uncertain. The CDR3 runs 14 residues. Germline-derived CDR1 and CDR2 are SEHNR and FQNEAQ (reference sequence). V was cut by 1 base and J by 2 bases, with 9 bases left in between.

The V and J genes are TRBV5-1 and TRBJ1-6; D call uncertain. CDR3 length equals 14 residues. Germline CDR1 and CDR2: SGHRS and YFSETQ. Trimming shortened V by 0 bases and J by 8 bases, and 9 bases separated the two germline ends. Written as DNA, the CDR3 is TGCGCCAGCAGCTTGGCGGTTAGTCATTCACCCCTCCACTTT. This gives the protein CASSLAVSHSPLHF.

This clonotype was counted many times. The genes are TRBV24-1 and TRBJ1-2; tentatively, D is TRBD1 (5 bases). V lost 3 bases to trimming and J lost 4 bases, with 11 bases between them. Germline V gene sequence: CDR1 KGHDR, CDR2 SFDVKD. The CDR3 loop spans 14 amino acids. The CDR3 coding sequence is TGTGCCACCAGTGATATTGGGACGGCCTATGGCTACACCTTC. Protein sequence: CATSDIGTAYGYTF.

This clonotype occurred a few times. The junction and the germline gene differ at one end; a read error may be behind it. V and J are TRBV3-1 and TRBJ2-7; D may correspond to TRBD1 or TRBD2 (5 bases each). This CDR3 spans 14 amino acids. The germline V gene encodes CDR1 LGHDT and CDR2 YNNKEL (reference sequence). CDR3 sequence (DNA): TGTGCCAGCAGCCAAGATCAGGGAGCCCCCTCATCAACCTTC. Its protein is CASSQDQGAPSSTF.

Ten or more counts support this clonotype. The chain employs TRBV5-1 and TRBJ1-1; TRBD1 aligns across 7 bases. Germline lookup yields CDR1 SGHRS and CDR2 YFSETQ. The junction had 10 bases not matched to a gene; V was cut back by 2 bases and J by 0 bases. The CDR3 is 17 residues long. The CDR3 sequence is CASSFYRGPLMNTEAFF. The CDR3 bases are TGCGCCAGCAGCTTCTACAGGGGTCCACTGATGAACACTGAAGCTTTCTTT.

This clonotype came up many times. The CDR3 DNA sequence: TGTGCCAGCAGCTCCGGGACAGGGAGGAACCAGCAGTACGTC. Translation gives CASSSGTGRNQQYV. The chain is built from TRBV11-2 and TRBJ2-7; 9 nucleotides align to TRBD1. V shed 4 bases and J 8 bases; nucleotides not matched to a gene: 9. Germline V CDR1 and CDR2: SGHAT, FQNNGV. The CDR3 is 14 amino acids.

This clonotype has only a few counts. This chain uses TRBV2 with TRBJ2-1, with unresolved D. The V end lost 7 bases, the J end lost 5 bases, and 6 bases lay between the germline ends. The CDR3 spans 11 residues. Germline V lookup: CDR1 SNHLY, CDR2 FYNNEI. The CDR3 nucleotides are TGTGCCAGCAAATGGAACAATGAGCAGTTCTTC. Its translation: CASKWNNEQFF.

There are many counts of this clonotype. CDR3 region: CASSPGSGRRNTGELFF. CDR3 sequence (DNA): TGTGCCAGCAGTCCTGGGTCCGGGAGACGGAACACCGGGGAGCTGTTTTTT. The V call is TRBV6-5, the J call TRBJ2-2, with TRBD2 as a possible D gene (6 bases). Germline CDR1 MNHEY, CDR2 SVGAGI. V was pared by 5 bases and J by 1 base, with 17 bases between. The CDR3 has 17 amino acids.

This clonotype occurred many times. This chain connects TRBV7-7 to TRBJ2-5; 8 nucleotides align to TRBD2. Germline lookup yields CDR1 SSHAT and CDR2 FNYEAQ (reference sequence). The CDR3 totals 13 residues. After removal of 5 bases from V and 5 bases from J, the junction contained 4 bases not matched to a gene. The CDR3 sequence: CASSLPGGETQYF. DNA of the CDR3: TGTGCCAGCAGCCTCCCGGGGGGGGAGACCCAGTACTTC.

CDR3 in amino acids: CASSIGAGGHIETQYF. Written as DNA, the CDR3 is TGTGCCAGTAGTATAGGCGCAGGGGGTCATATAGAGACCCAGTACTTC. The chain uses TRBV19 and TRBJ2-5; 7 positions agree with TRBD1. The V and J ends lost 1 base and 4 bases, in that order; junction bases with no gene match: 9. The length of the CDR3 is 16 residues. Germline V gene lookup returns CDR1 LNHDA and CDR2 SQIVND (reference sequence).

V and J are TRBV7-2 and TRBJ1-5, with D possibly matching TRBD1 (5 bases). Germline V CDR1 and CDR2: SGHTA, FQGNSA. V gave up 3 bases and J gave up 3 bases, with 15 bases separating them. This CDR3 is 16 amino acids long. Here the CDR3 reads CASSLIQGSLNQPQHF. The CDR3 DNA follows: TGTGCCAGCAGCTTGATTCAGGGCTCACTCAATCAGCCCCAGCATTTT.

The genes are TRBV20-1 and TRBJ1-2; D remains ambiguous. Per germline, CDR1 DFQATT and CDR2 SNEGSKA (reference sequence). V lost 1 base and J lost 4, with 16 bases in between. The CDR3 covers 15 residues. The CDR3 loop is CSARGQRQGAYGYTF. CDR3 nucleotide sequence: TGCAGTGCTAGAGGTCAGAGACAAGGAGCCTATGGCTACACCTTC.

This clonotype was counted at least ten times. The V and J genes are TRBV20-1 and TRBJ2-7; D perhaps matches TRBD1 (5 bases). The CDR3 has 15 residues. V was clipped by 0 bases and J by 4 bases, with 16 bases between them. CDR1 and CDR2 from the germline V gene are DFQATT and SNEGSKA (reference sequence). The CDR3 here is CSARDFRGTGYEQYF. DNA for the CDR3: TGCAGTGCTAGAGATTTTAGGGGCACCGGTTACGAGCAGTACTTC.

At least ten counts were recorded for this clonotype. The chain joins TRBV5-4 to TRBJ2-5, with TRBD2 matching over 7 bases. The CDR3 length is 14 residues. Germline V CDR1 and CDR2: SGHNT, YYREEE (reference sequence). After removal of 4 bases from V and 7 bases from J, the junction contained 10 bases not matched to a gene. CDR3 sequence reads: CASSPSSGEGTQYF. Here the CDR3 DNA reads TGTGCCAGCAGCCCCTCCAGCGGGGAGGGGACCCAGTACTTC.

Many counts were recorded for this clonotype. The chain couples TRBV24-1 to TRBJ2-2; the D is unclear. The V end lost 7 bases, the J end lost 4 bases, and 3 bases lay between the germline ends. The CDR3 has 11 residues. Germline V gene lookup returns CDR1 KGHDR and CDR2 SFDVKD. CDR3: CATRRTGELFF. The CDR3 DNA is TGTGCCACCAGGCGCACCGGGGAGCTGTTTTTT.

This clonotype was seen repeatedly, ten times or more. The J gene is TRBJ1-2, the V gene TRBV11-2, with TRBD1 as a possible D gene (6 bases). This CDR3 is built from 14 residues. Germline V CDR1 and CDR2: SGHAT, FQNNGV. V was shortened by 1 base and J by 7 bases, with 13 bases between the two germline ends. CDR3 region: CASSLVPGDGGYTF. In DNA, the CDR3 is TGTGCCAGCAGCTTAGTCCCAGGGGATGGTGGCTACACCTTC. Full variable domain (rest looked up from reference TRBV11-2 and TRBJ1-2): EAGVAQSPRYKIIEKRQSVAFWCNPISGHATLYWYQQILGQGPKLLIQFQNNGVVDDSQLPKDRFSAERLKGVDSTLKIQPAKLEDSAVYLCASSLVPGDGGYTFGSGTRLTVV.

The chain joins TRBV18 to TRBJ2-7; D call uncertain. V lost 2 bases to trimming and J lost 6 bases, with 11 bases between them. This CDR3 comprises 13 residues. CDR1 KGHSH and CDR2 LQKENI come from the germline V gene. CDR3 coding DNA: TGTGCCAGCTCACCAACAGAAATGATCGAGCAGTACTTC. Translated: CASSPTEMIEQYF.

This clonotype has just a few counts. V is TRBV9 and J is TRBJ2-1; tentatively, D is TRBD2 (7 bases). This CDR3 comprises 15 residues. In germline, CDR1 is SGDLS, CDR2 YYNGEE. Deletions cut 0 bases from V and 6 bases from J, with 13 bases between. The CDR3 nucleotides are TGTGCCAGCAGCGTAGGGGGGGGGCACCTCAATGAGCAGTTCTTC. This codes for CASSVGGGHLNEQFF.

The chain has TRBV27 and TRBJ2-2; TRBD2 might be the D (6 bases). CDR1 is MNHEY, CDR2 SMNVEV, per germline (reference sequence). The ends were cut back, 5 bases at V and 3 bases at J, with 19 bases in the middle. This CDR3 is built from 17 residues. The CDR3 is CASSPARTIRYTGELFF. The CDR3 DNA reads TGTGCCAGCAGTCCAGCCCGGACTATACGCTACACCGGGGAGCTGTTTTTT.